This TCR beta chain was found in a study of chemoradiotherapy in HPV16-positive cancers. The study, taken as a whole, reports: Candidate HPV-specific clones and E7-related TCR motifs grew in tumor during treatment.

Notes on this clone: What it binds is not known.

The germline V gene has CDR1 MNHNS and CDR2 SASEGT. Deletions cut 6 bases from V and 7 bases from J, with 12 bases between. This CDR3 has 12 amino acids. Some clones are missing from TCRdb's copy, which holds only in-frame ones; the method was immunoSEQ multiplex PCR. There are about 6,100 clones in the sample; around 72% occur only once, and less than 35% lies in the top ten. Repertoires were sampled repeatedly during chemoradiotherapy. The V and J genes are TRBV6-1 and TRBJ2-5; maybe TRBD2 (6 bases). The specimen was tumor tissue, collected from a patient who underwent chemoradiotherapy. This receptor was obtained from a human donor with HPV-associated anogenital cancer. DNA for the CDR3: TGTGCCAGCAGCGGGGACGGGGGGACCCAGTACTTC. Protein sequence: CASSGDGGTQYF.